The 23 T cell receptor beta chains listed next were all sequenced from one sample in a study of blood T cell repertoires in COVID-19. The method was immunoSEQ multiplex PCR; TCRdb's version includes in-frame clones alone and lacks a portion of them. The data show fewer than 300,000 clones, about nine tenths seen once. Sequenced: peripheral blood. These receptors were collected from a person aged 18 to 30 with COVID-19, enrolled during active disease.

The chain is built from TRBV11-2 and TRBJ2-2, with D unresolved. Trimming stripped 7 bases from V and 2 bases from J, with 11 bases between. The CDR3 runs to 14 residues. CDR1 and CDR2 (germline): SGHAT, FQNNGV. The CDR3 bases are TGTGCCAGCAACATGCAGGCAAACACCGGGGAGCTGTTTTTT. Protein product: CASNMQANTGELFF.

The J gene is TRBJ2-7, the V gene TRBV7-9; D is uncertain. This CDR3 contains 11 residues. Germline CDR1 reads SEHNR; CDR2 reads FQNEAQ (reference sequence). Trimming left V 8 bases short and J 7 bases short, with 12 bases between. The CDR3 sequence is CASLDFTEQYF. CDR3 DNA: TGTGCCAGCCTCGACTTTACGGAGCAGTACTTC.

This chain connects TRBV6-6 to TRBJ1-1; a weak D match, TRBD1 (6 bases). The CDR3 is 14 amino acids. In germline, CDR1 is MNHNY, CDR2 SVGAGI (reference sequence). V was shortened by 5 bases and J by 5 bases, with 15 bases between the two germline ends. The chain's CDR3 is CASSETGEVTEAFF. The CDR3 DNA reads TGTGCCAGCAGTGAGACAGGAGAGGTTACTGAAGCTTTCTTT.

The gene calls are TRBV10-3 and TRBJ2-3, with a weak D call TRBD2 (6 bases). V lost 3 bases and J 5 bases, leaving 12 bases between the germline ends. The CDR3 has 14 amino acids. CDR1 ENHRY and CDR2 SYGVKD come from the germline V gene. DNA for the CDR3: TGTGCCATCAGTGATGCGGGGAACCTAGATACGCAGTATTTT. Its protein product is CAISDAGNLDTQYF.

J is TRBJ1-4 and V is TRBV9, with unresolved D. Trimming took off 0 bases at V and 4 bases at J, with 13 bases between the two ends. The CDR3 runs to 16 residues. The germline V gene encodes CDR1 SGDLS and CDR2 YYNGEE. CDR3 DNA sequence: TGTGCCAGCAGCGTAGATCCGGGAGTGATTAATGAAAAACTGTTTTTT. Protein sequence: CASSVDPGVINEKLFF.

A single count supports this clone. The V gene is TRBV5-1, the J gene TRBJ1-1; D gene unclear. This CDR3 has 14 amino acids. V was cut by 1 base and J by 2 bases, with 9 bases left in between. Germline lookup yields CDR1 SGHRS and CDR2 YFSETQ. The CDR3, as DNA: TGCGCCAGCAGCTTGCAAGGAGACAACACTGAAGCTTTCTTT. As protein: CASSLQGDNTEAFF.

The chain joins TRBV6-6 to TRBJ2-2; a weak D match, TRBD1 (5 bases). Deletions cut 7 bases from V and 1 base from J, with 7 bases between. CDR1 MNHNY and CDR2 SVGAGI come from the germline V gene (reference sequence). The CDR3 consists of 13 residues. CDR3 loop: CASKTENTGELFF. CDR3 bases: TGTGCCAGCAAGACAGAGAACACCGGGGAGCTGTTTTTT.

The chain links TRBV10-3 to TRBJ2-3; a possible D gene is TRBD2 (6 bases). CDR1 and CDR2 (germline): ENHRY, SYGVKD. Between the trimmed V and J ends, which lost 5 bases and 6 bases, there was a span of 21 bases. CDR3 length: 16 amino acids. The CDR3 sequence is CAISLLGQEGLDTQYF. CDR3 bases: TGTGCCATCAGTTTGTTAGGGCAGGAGGGGCTCGATACGCAGTATTTT.

The chain joins TRBV2 to TRBJ2-1; TRBD1 aligns across 8 bases. The CDR3 runs 15 residues. The V and J ends lost 8 bases and 8 bases, in that order; junction bases with no gene match: 14. The germline CDR1 and CDR2 sequences are SNHLY and FYNNEI. The CDR3 region is CASSQAGGKGDEQFF. In DNA form, the CDR3 reads TGTGCCAGCTCCCAAGCAGGGGGCAAAGGGGATGAGCAGTTCTTC.

Comments on this clone: Other DNA sequences in this sample translate to the same CDR3. The chain joins TRBV5-6 to TRBJ1-2; D is uncertain. V was trimmed by 4 bases and J by 4 bases, leaving 11 bases between them. The CDR3 runs 13 residues. Germline CDR1 and CDR2: SGHDT and YYEEEE. CDR3 residues: CASSLGGAYGYTF. In DNA form, the CDR3 reads TGTGCCAGCAGCCTCGGAGGAGCCTATGGCTACACCTTC.

In DNA form, the CDR3 reads TGCGCCAGCAGCCAGAGAGTGGGGGGGGAACAAAACATTCAGTACTTC. Residues: CASSQRVGGEQNIQYF. This chain connects TRBV4-1 to TRBJ2-4, with 7 positions matching TRBD2. The CDR3 runs to 16 residues. From germline, CDR1 is MGHRA and CDR2 YSYEKL. The trim removed 3 bases at V and 5 bases at J, leaving 10 bases unmatched.

V usage is TRBV10-3 and J usage is TRBJ1-3; 8 nucleotides line up with TRBD1. The CDR3 sequence is 17 residues long. V gave up 6 bases and J gave up 4 bases; unmatched junction bases: 14. The germline CDR1 and CDR2 sequences are ENHRY and SYGVKD. The CDR3 loop is CAIRPETEYRGGNTIYF. The CDR3 coding sequence is TGTGCCATCAGGCCGGAGACAGAATACAGGGGGGGAAACACCATATATTTT.

The genes are TRBV10-3 and TRBJ2-1, with TRBD1 matching 7 bases. Germline-derived CDR1 and CDR2 are ENHRY and SYGVKD. Trimming removed 4 bases from V and 3 bases from J; junction bases left unmatched: 6. The CDR3 spans 15 residues. DNA of the CDR3: TGTGCCATCAGTGCTACAGGGGCGAACTACAATGAGCAGTTCTTC. Protein: CAISATGANYNEQFF.

This chain connects TRBV4-1 to TRBJ1-2; no firm D call. Germline assignment: CDR1 MGHRA and CDR2 YSYEKL. CDR3 length: 11 amino acids. V was cut by 0 bases and J by 14 bases, with 10 bases left in between. The CDR3 loop reads CASSQDYNKTF. The CDR3 DNA reads TGCGCCAGCAGCCAAGATTATAACAAGACCTTC.

J is TRBJ2-7 and V is TRBV19; D unclear. The CDR3 has 14 amino acids. The V end was cut by 5 bases, the J end by 0 bases, with 11 bases between. The V gene's germline CDR1 is LNHDA and CDR2 SQIVND (reference sequence). CDR3 sequence (DNA): TGTGCCAGTAGTTTGACGGGTTTCTCCTACGAGCAGTACTTC. Protein sequence: CASSLTGFSYEQYF.

The rearrangement joins TRBV11-2 to TRBJ1-6; 9 nucleotides agree with TRBD1. Trimming at V came to 5 bases and at J to 5 bases, leaving 7 bases not matched to a gene. This CDR3 has 16 amino acids. Germline V gene lookup returns CDR1 SGHAT and CDR2 FQNNGV. This CDR3 reads CASSTSQGADNSPLHF. The CDR3 region has the DNA TGTGCCAGCAGCACCTCACAGGGGGCTGATAATTCACCCCTCCACTTT.

The chain employs TRBV19 and TRBJ1-6; TRBD1 matches at 11 bases. J was trimmed by 6 bases and V by 7 bases; bases with no gene match: 5. Germline V gene lookup returns CDR1 LNHDA and CDR2 SQIVND (reference sequence). CDR3 size: 15 residues. CDR3 bases: TGTGCCAGTACCGGGACAGGGGGGGGTAATTCACCCCTCCACTTT. Translating gives CASTGTGGGNSPLHF.

The chain couples TRBV28 to TRBJ2-2, with 7 bases matching TRBD1. This CDR3 is built from 15 residues. V trimming: 4 bases; J trimming: 3 bases; junction bases outside the gene matches: 5. Germline loops: CDR1 MDHEN, CDR2 SYDVKM. CDR3 loop: CASSSGQADTGELFF. DNA for the CDR3: TGTGCCAGCAGTTCCGGACAGGCAGACACCGGGGAGCTGTTTTTT.

The chain couples TRBV5-4 to TRBJ2-7, with D possibly TRBD2 on 7 matching bases. The V end lost 1 base, the J end lost 4 bases, and 15 bases lay between the germline ends. CDR1 is SGHNT, CDR2 YYREEE, per germline (reference sequence). This CDR3 has 15 amino acids. CDR3 region: CASSLFIGGRYEQYF. Here the CDR3 DNA reads TGTGCCAGCAGCTTGTTTATCGGGGGGCGTTACGAGCAGTACTTC. The full variable domain, in which reference TRBV5-4 and TRBJ2-7 provide the parts outside the CDR3, is ETGVTQSPTHLIKTRGQQVTLRCSSQSGHNTVSWYQQALGQGPQFIFQYYREEENGRGNFPPRFSGLQFPNYSSELNVNALELDDSALYLCASSLFIGGRYEQYFGPGTRLTVT.

The chain has TRBV6-5 and TRBJ1-1, with D possibly being TRBD1 (6 bases). CDR1 is MNHEY, CDR2 SVGAGI, per germline. The CDR3 has 12 amino acids. V was shortened by 5 bases and J by 10 bases, with 14 bases between the two germline ends. The CDR3 nucleotides read TGTGCCAGCAGTAGCTCACAGGGAAGAGCTTTCTTT. Residues: CASSSSQGRAFF.

The chain has TRBV28 and TRBJ2-7, with D tentatively TRBD2 (6 bases). V was trimmed by 6 bases and J by 2 bases, leaving 11 bases between them. The CDR3 length is 13 residues. Germline assignment: CDR1 MDHEN and CDR2 SYDVKM. CDR3 sequence: CASRVTGAYEQYF. Written as DNA, the CDR3 is TGTGCCAGCAGAGTCACGGGAGCCTACGAGCAGTACTTC. Full variable domain (outside the CDR3, taken from reference TRBV28 and TRBJ2-7): DVKVTQSSRYLVKRTGEKVFLECVQDMDHENMFWYRQDPGLGLRLIYFSYDVKMKEKGDIPEGYSVSREKKERFSLILESASTNQTSMYLCASRVTGAYEQYFGPGTRLTVT.

V is TRBV6-4 and J is TRBJ2-1, with TRBD2 matching over 10 bases. CDR3 length: 16 residues. The germline CDR1 and CDR2 sequences are MRHNA and SNTAGT. Trimming at V came to 2 bases and at J to 4 bases, leaving 5 bases not matched to a gene. The CDR3 spells CASSDSGRARYNEQFF. DNA of the CDR3: TGTGCCAGCAGTGACAGCGGGAGGGCCAGATACAATGAGCAGTTCTTC.

The V call is TRBV27, the J call TRBJ2-7, with TRBD1 matching over 7 bases. The V gene's germline CDR1 is MNHEY and CDR2 SMNVEV (reference sequence). The CDR3 totals 15 residues. V shed 5 bases, J shed 9 bases, and the junction held 16 bases outside the gene matches. The CDR3 bases are TGTGCCAGCAGTCCGGGGACAGACCCGAGGTTTGGGCAGTACTTC. Protein: CASSPGTDPRFGQYF.